A single sample is the source of the 27 T cell receptor beta chains below, sequenced in a study of OX40 agonist ivuxolimab in advanced cancers. The table came from immunoSEQ multiplex PCR; TCRdb's copy has only in-frame clones and leaves some out. This sample carries tens of thousands of clones, approximately 90% of them seen once, and the ten largest clones take approximately 12%. The input for sequencing was CD4+ or CD8+ T cells sorted from blood, taken in a trial of the OX40 agonist ivuxolimab. Receptor source: an adult with an advanced solid tumor such as melanoma, head and neck, liver or kidney cancer.

The chain recombines TRBV6-5 with TRBJ2-1, with D possibly TRBD1 on 6 matching bases. This CDR3 region has 15 residues. In germline, CDR1 is MNHEY, CDR2 SVGAGI. V was cut by 3 bases and J by 0 bases, with 9 bases left in between. The CDR3 spells CASSYPGASYNEQFF. Written as DNA, the CDR3 is TGTGCCAGCAGTTATCCAGGGGCCTCCTACAATGAGCAGTTCTTC.

V usage is TRBV5-5 and J usage is TRBJ2-5; D remains unclear. Deletions cut 1 base from V and 2 bases from J, with 9 bases between. Germline V gene data show CDR1 as SGHKS and CDR2 as YYEKEE (reference sequence). The CDR3 consists of 14 residues. The CDR3 is CASSLWIIQETQYF. CDR3 sequence (DNA): TGTGCCAGCAGCTTGTGGATCATTCAAGAGACCCAGTACTTC.

The chain recombines TRBV15 with TRBJ1-5, with a tentative D call TRBD1 (5 bases). Trimming left V 0 bases short and J 6 bases short, with 12 bases between. Germline CDR1 reads LNHNV; CDR2 reads YYDKDF (reference sequence). CDR3 length equals 15 residues. This CDR3 is CATSRDRGVGQPQHF. In DNA form, the CDR3 reads TGTGCCACCAGCAGAGATAGGGGTGTGGGTCAGCCCCAGCATTTT.

The V gene is TRBV18, the J gene TRBJ2-3, with 9 bases lining up with TRBD1. V lost 3 bases to trimming and J lost 2 bases; unmatched junction nucleotides: 3. In germline, CDR1 is KGHSH, CDR2 LQKENI. This CDR3 is 15 amino acids long. The CDR3 coding sequence is TGTGCCAGCTCACCCCGGGACAGGGTCACAGATACGCAGTATTTT. This codes for CASSPRDRVTDTQYF.

J is TRBJ2-1 and V is TRBV27; no definite D call. Germline CDR1 is MNHEY and CDR2 is SMNVEV (reference sequence). V dropped 2 bases and J dropped 2 bases, with 4 bases sitting between them. This CDR3 has 13 residues. The CDR3, as DNA: TGTGCCAGCAGTTTACTTCCCTACAATGAGCAGTTCTTC. It is translated as CASSLLPYNEQFF.

The chain joins TRBV7-9 to TRBJ1-1; TRBD1 might be the D (5 bases). The CDR3 runs to 16 residues. Germline V gene data show CDR1 as SEHNR and CDR2 as FQNEAQ (reference sequence). V was clipped by 7 bases and J by 1 base, with 19 bases between them. CDR3 bases: TGTGCCAGCACCAACCGGAGGGGTCTGCGGAACACTGAAGCTTTCTTT. Translation gives CASTNRRGLRNTEAFF.

This sequence joins TRBV7-9 and TRBJ2-7; D is perhaps TRBD2 (6 bases). Trimming shortened V by 1 base and J by 0 bases, and 13 bases separated the two germline ends. CDR1 is SEHNR, CDR2 FQNEAQ, per germline (reference sequence). CDR3 length: 16 residues. This chain's CDR3 is CASSLGRGEGSYEQYF. Written as DNA, the CDR3 is TGTGCCAGCAGCTTAGGGAGGGGTGAGGGCTCCTACGAGCAGTACTTC.

This sequence joins TRBV7-9 and TRBJ2-1; D is uncertain. CDR1 is SEHNR and CDR2 is FQNEAQ in the germline V gene (reference sequence). The CDR3 is made up of 12 amino acids. Trimming shortened V by 4 bases and J by 14 bases, and 15 bases separated the two germline ends. In DNA form, the CDR3 reads TGTGCCAGCAGCTCCGACCTCTATCTGGAGTTCTTC. Its translation: CASSSDLYLEFF.

V is TRBV23-1 and J is TRBJ2-1; TRBD1 matches at 10 bases. TRBV23-1 is assigned to the ORF class and has an uncertain function. V lost 2 bases to trimming and J lost 5 bases; unmatched junction nucleotides: 12. This CDR3 is 18 amino acids long. The CDR3 coding sequence is TGCGCCAGCAGTCAACCGACAGGGGGCGCGACGATCCACAATGAGCAGTTCTTC. Translated: CASSQPTGGATIHNEQFF.

The chain carries TRBV5-1 and TRBJ2-5; 7 nucleotides match TRBD2. This CDR3 comprises 16 residues. Germline V lookup: CDR1 SGHRS, CDR2 YFSETQ. The ends lost 1 base at V and 5 bases at J; junction bases unmatched: 11. CDR3 residues: CASSLMRRERRETQYF. The CDR3 DNA is TGCGCCAGCAGCTTGATGAGGCGGGAGCGTAGGGAGACCCAGTACTTC.

This chain connects TRBV7-9 to TRBJ2-2, with TRBD2 as a possible D gene (5 bases). The CDR3 covers 16 residues. Germline values: CDR1 SEHNR, CDR2 FQNEAQ (reference sequence). V gave up 4 bases and J gave up 4 bases, with 16 bases separating them. CDR3 protein: CASSSIAHSVTGELFF. The CDR3 coding sequence is TGTGCCAGCAGCTCAATAGCCCATAGCGTCACCGGGGAGCTGTTTTTT.

V is TRBV12-5 and J is TRBJ1-1; tentatively, D is TRBD1 (5 bases). V gave up 4 bases and J gave up 6 bases, with 18 bases separating them. The CDR3 runs 15 residues. Germline CDR1 LGHNT, CDR2 FRNRAP. CDR3: CASGSHHQGVPEAFF. CDR3 DNA: TGTGCTAGTGGTTCACATCACCAAGGGGTCCCTGAAGCTTTCTTT.

This clone was detected only a few times. The V gene is TRBV7-9, the J gene TRBJ1-2, with a tentative D call TRBD1 (6 bases). CDR3 length: 12 residues. Trimming shortened V by 4 bases and J by 6 bases, and 9 bases separated the two germline ends. Germline V CDR1 and CDR2: SEHNR, FQNEAQ (reference sequence). The chain's CDR3 is CASSSQGNGYTF. The CDR3 nucleotides are TGTGCCAGCAGCTCACAGGGTAATGGCTACACCTTC.

This chain joins TRBV7-9 and TRBJ2-5, with TRBD1 matching 8 bases. Trimming removed 4 bases from V and 5 bases from J; junction bases left unmatched: 12. Germline V lookup: CDR1 SEHNR, CDR2 FQNEAQ (reference sequence). This CDR3 has 16 amino acids. CDR3: CASSYPSDRVDETQYF. DNA for the CDR3: TGTGCCAGCAGCTACCCGTCGGACAGGGTTGACGAGACCCAGTACTTC.

V usage is TRBV19 and J usage is TRBJ2-3; no clear D gene. Trimming pared 3 bases from V and 4 bases from J, leaving 5 bases between. The CDR3 covers 12 residues. In germline, CDR1 is LNHDA, CDR2 SQIVND (reference sequence). The DNA for the CDR3 is TGTGCCAGTAGTATGGCGGCAGATACGCAGTATTTT. This gives the protein CASSMAADTQYF.

The rearrangement links TRBV7-2 to TRBJ1-1, with unresolved D. V gave up 4 bases and J gave up 4 bases, with 13 bases separating them. The CDR3 is 14 residues long. Germline V gene sequence: CDR1 SGHTA, CDR2 FQGNSA. Here the CDR3 reads CASSSLVGFTEAFF. DNA for the CDR3: TGTGCCAGCAGCTCCCTAGTGGGGTTCACTGAAGCTTTCTTT.

The rearrangement joins TRBV9 to TRBJ1-4; 7 bases fit TRBD1. CDR3 size: 15 residues. Germline CDR1 reads SGDLS; CDR2 reads YYNGEE. Trimming at V came to 4 bases and at J to 6 bases, leaving 9 bases not matched to a gene. CDR3 sequence: CASSPQGGFYEKLFF. The CDR3 DNA sequence: TGTGCCAGCAGCCCGCAGGGGGGATTTTATGAAAAACTGTTTTTT.

Here the CDR3 reads CASSFTGGEQFF. CDR3 DNA sequence: TGTGCCAGCAGTTTCACGGGAGGTGAGCAGTTCTTC. The chain links TRBV28 to TRBJ2-1; 7 nucleotides match TRBD2. Germline V lookup: CDR1 MDHEN, CDR2 SYDVKM. V lost 3 bases, J lost 9 bases, and 2 bases stayed unmatched. This CDR3 region has 12 residues.

This sequence joins TRBV28 and TRBJ1-1, with 12 bases matching TRBD1. CDR1 and CDR2 (germline): MDHEN, SYDVKM. The CDR3 contains 17 residues. Trimming took 4 bases from V and 6 from J; bases not matched to a gene: 12. The CDR3 DNA follows: TGTGCCAGCAGTTCTGGGACAGGGGGCTATTTCGGCGCTGAAGCTTTCTTT. It is translated as CASSSGTGGYFGAEAFF.

The chain uses TRBV13 and TRBJ2-1; maybe TRBD2 (5 bases). The CDR3 is 15 amino acids. V gave up 4 bases and J gave up 4 bases, with 14 bases separating them. Germline V gene lookup returns CDR1 PRHDT and CDR2 FYEKMQ (reference sequence). In DNA form, the CDR3 reads TGTGCCAGCAGCTCCTCGGGCAGGACTTACAATGAGCAGTTCTTC. Encoded protein: CASSSSGRTYNEQFF.

Here the CDR3 reads CASSSGTASYEQYF. The CDR3 region has the DNA TGTGCCAGCAGTTCCGGGACAGCCTCCTACGAGCAGTACTTC. The V gene is TRBV27, the J gene TRBJ2-7, with 7 bases that match TRBD1. The CDR3 sequence is 14 residues long. With 4 bases clipped from V and 0 bases from J, the junction kept 3 bases outside the gene matches. The germline V gene has CDR1 MNHEY and CDR2 SMNVEV (reference sequence).

This clone was found once. The CDR3 region has the DNA TGTGCCAGCAGCTTAGGTGGAGCAGATACGCAGTATTTT. The encoded protein is CASSLGGADTQYF. The rearrangement joins TRBV7-3 to TRBJ2-3; no firm D call. CDR1 is SGHTA and CDR2 is FQGTGA in the germline V gene. The CDR3 consists of 13 residues. V lost 2 bases and J lost 4, with 7 bases in between.

The CDR3, as DNA: TGTGCCAGCAGTGGGCTAGCGGACACACCCCGCCAAGAGACCCAGTACTTC. Encoded protein: CASSGLADTPRQETQYF. The rearrangement links TRBV2 to TRBJ2-5, with 7 positions matching TRBD2. Trimming removed 4 bases from V and 1 base from J; junction bases left unmatched: 12. CDR1 SNHLY and CDR2 FYNNEI come from the germline V gene. This CDR3 has 17 amino acids.

This chain links TRBV6-5 with TRBJ2-7; 9 nucleotides agree with TRBD2. Germline V gene lookup returns CDR1 MNHEY and CDR2 SVGAGI. The J segment lost 0 bases and the V segment lost 5 bases, leaving 2 bases of the junction unmatched. The CDR3 has 14 residues. The CDR3 region is CASSPSGTSYEQYF. The CDR3 nucleotides are TGTGCCAGCAGTCCTAGCGGGACCTCCTACGAGCAGTACTTC.

The chain recombines TRBV21-1 with TRBJ1-5; the listed D gene, TRBD1, was not tested against the DNA. TRBV21-1 is annotated as a pseudogene. This CDR3 is 17 amino acids long. CDR3 protein: CASSKESVRGTNQPQHF. As DNA, the CDR3 is TGTGCCAGCAGCAAAGAATCGGTCAGGGGTACCAATCAGCCCCAGCATTTT.

The genes are TRBV28 and TRBJ2-7; D gene ambiguous. Germline V CDR1 and CDR2: MDHEN, SYDVKM. This CDR3 region has 11 residues. Trimming shortened V by 6 bases and J by 0 bases, and 3 bases separated the two germline ends. The chain's CDR3 is CASRISYEQYF. The CDR3 coding sequence is TGTGCCAGCAGGATCTCCTACGAGCAGTACTTC.

This chain links TRBV18 with TRBJ2-2; D uncertain. CDR1 and CDR2 (germline): KGHSH, LQKENI. CDR3 length: 15 amino acids. V lost 0 bases and J 0 bases, leaving 5 bases between the germline ends. The CDR3 spells CASSPPMSNTGELFF. The CDR3 DNA follows: TGTGCCAGCTCACCACCGATGTCGAACACCGGGGAGCTGTTTTTT. The full variable domain, in which reference TRBV18 and TRBJ2-2 provide the parts outside the CDR3, is NAGVMQNPRHLVRRRGQEARLRCSPMKGHSHVYWYRQLPEEGLKFMVYLQKENIIDESGMPKERFSAEFPKEGPSILRIQQVVRGDSAAYFCASSPPMSNTGELFFGEGSRLTVL.